This record covers a single T cell receptor (beta chain). There is no known antigen for this receptor. No base quality values were provided; no much bigger clone lies one nucleotide off. The record originates from a study of T cells in Graves' hyperthyroidism and ophthalmopathy (dated by TCRdb to 2018 to 2020). Regarding the complete study: Peripheral blood samples were taken at the time of initial diagnosis, prior to any treatment. To identify TCR V-J signatures that set the groups apart, the researchers used a discovery cohort of about a hundred patients, made up of approximately 43 with Graves' ophthalmopathy and 57 with stable Graves' hyperthyroidism. Prospective prediction of ophthalmopathy was tested in an independent validation cohort consisting of some 19 hyperthyroidism patients and approximately 16 patients who later progressed to ophthalmopathy. The 95 to 100 discovery patients were randomly divided into training and test sets at a 7:3 ratio. In about 6 Graves' hyperthyroidism patients, the study also compared T-cell repertoires from thyroid tissue with T-cell repertoires from blood. Once sampling was done, hyperthyroidism patients were given methimazole at a starting dose of 30 mg daily, whereas ophthalmopathy patients were given high-dose intravenous methylprednisolone. According to the paper, TCR Vbeta CDR3 sequencing was carried out on approximately 140 peripheral blood samples, which came from 40 to 45 ophthalmopathy, under 80 hyperthyroidism and approximately 17 progressor patients.

Here is what the overall study found, with its caveats: Most expanded thyroid clonotypes (frequency above 0.001) were also detected in blood, suggesting blood repertoires may reflect thyroid immune responses. In validation, the model predicted progression to ophthalmopathy a median of around six months before onset, with over 55% sensitivity and 72.22% specificity. A 13 V-J signature model separated ophthalmopathy from stable hyperthyroidism, with 87.88% sensitivity and 81.08% specificity in cross-validation and 80%/75% in testing. No statistical method was used to set the sample size in advance, and investigators knew the group allocation.

Amplification of TCR beta CDR3 regions was carried out from RNA transcripts. The TCR CDR3 was subjected to a first round of RT-PCR using the HTBI primer set and the Qiagen OneStep RT-PCR kit. Libraries were constructed in a second round of multiplex PCR, after which size selection and purification were carried out. Libraries were sequenced paired-end with 100 bp reads on an Illumina HiSeq2000. For the original study's pipeline: Raw data were processed with SOAPnuke, discarding reads with adapters, uncalled bases, mean Phred below 15, or no exact constant-primer or identifier match. COPE v1.2.5 was used to merge high-quality paired reads, and clonotypes were defined as unique nucleotide sequences. MiTCR v1.1 was used to align clonotypes to the IMGT TRBV, TRBD and TRBJ reference segments. The analysis included only V-J combinations with a frequency above 0.0001, which together covered approximately 99% of the repertoires. The TCS score was defined as F50 (clonal expansion) divided by E x V (chaos), with BLOSUM62-based TCRdist calculated between CDR3 peptides within each V-J. Welch's t-statistics and random forest reduced 500 to 650 V-J features to around 14, which were used in a naive Bayes classifier (R e1071). In TCRdb, the public reads were trimmed at Q25 with fastp and aligned with MiXCR, with productive beta chains retained. Identical CDR3 protein sequences are pooled into one entry, listed with their most common genes and DNA. TCRdb, rather than the study authors, made the V and J calls. For this sample the table gives hundreds of thousands of distinct CDR3 sequences, of which 20% to 25% were detected only once. Jointly, the top ten make up about 49% of the sample.

Ophthalmopathy patients had moderately to severely active disease, Clinical Activity Score of at least 3, NOSPECS grade of at least 4, and duration under 3 months. Any patient with an uncontrolled infection, another autoimmune disease, pregnancy or lactation was excluded. Diagnoses were established on the basis of clinical symptoms, serum thyroxine and TRAb, thyroid ultrasound, and orbital computed tomography. Ficoll-Paque density gradient centrifugation was used to isolate PBMCs from approximately 10 ml of fresh peripheral blood. Total RNA was extracted with Trizol reagent, and quality was checked on an Agilent 2100 Bioanalyzer. From its cysteine to its phenylalanine, the CDR3 spans 17 amino acids. Solely the CDR3 DNA is kept, with 51 bases framed from the first base. CDR1 and CDR2 are drawn from the germline V gene (reference sequence): LNHDA, SQIVND. Trimming takes 8 bases from V and 0 bases from J, and the germline ends sit 20 bases apart.

The TCR originated in a woman between 70 and 85 years old with Graves' ophthalmopathy. This chain is built from TRBV19 and TRBJ2-1, with the D gene too uncertain to name. The sequencing sample was made of blood. The nucleotide sequence is TGTGCCAGTCAGCCCGCCGCTTATCCATCCTCCTACAATGAGCAGTTCTTC. Its translation reads: CASQPAAYPSSYNEQFF.